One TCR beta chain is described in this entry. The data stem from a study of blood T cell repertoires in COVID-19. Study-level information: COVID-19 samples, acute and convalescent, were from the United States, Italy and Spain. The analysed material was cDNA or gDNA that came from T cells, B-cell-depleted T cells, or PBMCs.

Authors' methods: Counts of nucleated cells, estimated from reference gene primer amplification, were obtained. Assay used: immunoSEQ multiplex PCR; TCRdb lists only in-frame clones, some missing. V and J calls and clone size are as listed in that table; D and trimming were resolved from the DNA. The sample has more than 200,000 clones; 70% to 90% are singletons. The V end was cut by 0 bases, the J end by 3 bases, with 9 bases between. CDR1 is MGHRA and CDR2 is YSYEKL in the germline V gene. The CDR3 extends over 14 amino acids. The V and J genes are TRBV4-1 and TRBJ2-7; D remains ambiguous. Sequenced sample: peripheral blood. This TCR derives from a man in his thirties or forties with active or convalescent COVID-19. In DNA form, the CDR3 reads TGCGCCAGCAGCCAAGAAGCTAGGTTCTACGAGCAGTACTTC. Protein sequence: CASSQEARFYEQYF.